A selection of T cell receptor beta chains follows, all from one sample in a study of CD8 T cells in Susac syndrome. TCRdb recomputed calls from the immunoSEQ multiplex PCR reads with MiXCR, one row per CDR3 protein. The sample comprises about 180,000 distinct CDR3 sequences, roughly 96% of which are singletons, and 0.15% to 0.2% rests with the top ten. The sequenced material came from CD8+ T cells from PBMCs. The receptors come from a human donor with multiple sclerosis. Each CDR3 is given without its conserved first and last residue. Fields, in order: CDR3 length, J gene, V gene, CDR3 protein.

12,TRBJ2-7,TRBV29-1,SVPRDRETYEQY
13,TRBJ2-7,TRBV29-1,SVGGTVGSSYEQY
13,TRBJ1-6,TRBV27,ASSPRTGGASPLH
12,TRBJ2-7,TRBV20-1,SAVWTQNSYEQY
16,TRBJ2-2,TRBV3-1,ASSQDYSGRYHTGELF
13,TRBJ1-1,TRBV5-1,ASSWRGGLNTEAF
12,TRBJ2-7,TRBV2,ASSEGGGNYEQY
11,TRBJ1-1,TRBV27,ASSIGHFTEAF
13,TRBJ2-7,TRBV2,ASRLRGAPPYEQY
13,TRBJ2-7,TRBV7-9,ASSLLTGRIYEQY
18,TRBJ2-1,TRBV5-1,ASTGAVFSGRALSYNEQF
12,TRBJ2-1,TRBV7-9,ASRGQGALHEQF
14,TRBJ2-7,TRBV11-2,ASSRRDYLSLDEQY
11,TRBJ2-7,TRBV15,ATSRDRGYEQY
11,TRBJ2-7,TRBV15,ATASDGSYEQY
11,TRBJ2-7,TRBV28,ASSLARADEQY
15,TRBJ2-4,TRBV6-2/TRBV6-3,ASSYSLTGRTMNIQY
14,TRBJ2-1,TRBV5-1,ASSTADRADYNEQF
13,TRBJ2-7,TRBV9,ASSAGGGPPYEQY
13,TRBJ1-1,TRBV14,ASSRRQSLNTEAF
13,TRBJ1-5,TRBV4-1,ASSQDAGAGQPQH
12,TRBJ2-5,TRBV28,ASSVLGVRETQY
13,TRBJ2-3,TRBV10-3,ASSSGTSGADTQY
13,TRBJ2-1,TRBV27,ASSTRTISDNEQF
11,TRBJ2-1,TRBV27,ASSLSLLNEQF
10,TRBJ2-3,TRBV27,ASSFNADTQY
14,TRBJ2-7,TRBV7-9,ASSHPGSGQSYEQY
10,TRBJ1-1,TRBV15,ATSQGLPTAF
13,TRBJ2-3,TRBV6-6,ASQVGASGRSAQY
11,TRBJ2-2,TRBV6-5,ASSNTNTGELF
13,TRBJ2-7,TRBV4-1,ASSPPGRYSYEQY
10,TRBJ1-2,TRBV7-9,ASTGDAYGYT